A selection of T cell receptor beta chains follows, all from one sample in a study of blood T cell repertoires in COVID-19. Clones were sequenced by immunoSEQ multiplex PCR, and TCRdb holds only the in-frame ones, with some missing. The sample yields approximately 200,000 clones, about 85% seen once. The specimen sequenced was peripheral blood. The receptors derive from a man in his forties with acute or convalescent COVID-19. Both conserved end residues are part of each CDR3. D genes are given only for firm matches. Only part of the rows carry a size: once, few, many, or a class if the clone is expanded.

TRBV6-5	-	TRBD1	TRBJ1-6	TGTGCCAGCAGTTACTCGAGGACAGGGTTCTCACCCCTCCACTTT	CASSYSRTGFSPLHF
TRBV27	-	TRBD1	TRBJ1-2	TGTGCCAGCAGTTCCCCCGGGACAGGTCCTAACTACACCTTC	CASSSPGTGPNYTF
TRBV7-8	-	-	TRBJ1-5	TGTGCCAGCAGCCTAGGGCACATGGAGCCCCAGCATTTT	CASSLGHMEPQHF
TRBV5-4	-	-	TRBJ1-2	TGTGCCAGCAGCTTCACCTCGACAAGCCCTAACTATGGCTACACCTTC	CASSFTSTSPNYGYTF
TRBV30	few	-	TRBJ1-4	TGTGCCGAGGTAGGCGAAAAACTGTTTTTT	CAEVGEKLFF
TRBV19	few	TRBD1	TRBJ1-1	TGTGCCAGTAGTATCCCGCGGGACAGTAAACCTGAAGCTTTCTTT	CASSIPRDSKPEAFF
TRBV29-1	-	TRBD1	TRBJ1-1	TGCAGCGTTCTACCCCTCCCGGGACAGGGGGCTAGCACTGAAGCTTTCTTT	CSVLPLPGQGASTEAFF
TRBV7-9	-	TRBD2	TRBJ2-3	TGTGCCAGCAGCTCTAGCGGGGTCGGAGATACGCAGTATTTT	CASSSSGVGDTQYF
TRBV6-1	-	TRBD1	TRBJ2-2	TGTGCCAGCAGGGAGACAGGGCTGAACACCGGGGAGCTGTTTTTT	CASRETGLNTGELFF
TRBV21-1	-	-	TRBJ1-4	TGTGCCAGAGGGGGACAGGGGCATGAAAAACTGTTTTTT	CARGGQGHEKLFF
TRBV7-8	-	TRBD1	TRBJ1-5	TGTGCCAGCAGCGATTTAGGACAGGGTAGGGATCAGCCCCAGCATTTT	CASSDLGQGRDQPQHF
TRBV27	-	TRBD2	TRBJ2-3	TGTGCCAGCAGCTCACCCGGCGGGGGGTCGAATACGCAGTATTTT	CASSSPGGGSNTQYF
TRBV10-3	-	-	TRBJ1-2	TGTGCCATCACCGACGGGGGTGGCTACACCTTC	CAITDGGGYTF
TRBV3-1/TRBV3-2	-	-	TRBJ1-5	TGTGCCAGCAGCCAAGCCGGGACTGGGGTTCGGCCCCAGCATTTT	CASSQAGTGVRPQHF
TRBV7-2	-	-	TRBJ1-2	TGTGCCAGCAGGCCCGACAGCGACTATGGCTACACCTTC	CASRPDSDYGYTF
TRBV6-5	-	-	TRBJ1-1	TGTGCCAGCAGGGGCTTCACAGGGAACACTGAAGCTTTCTTT	CASRGFTGNTEAFF
TRBV9	-	-	TRBJ1-2	TGTGCCAGCAGCCCCCGAACGGGTTTCTATGGCTACACCTTC	CASSPRTGFYGYTF
TRBV7-6	few	TRBD1	TRBJ2-7	TGTGCCAGCAGCTCGCCCGGGACAGGGTTATCCGAGCAGTACTTC	CASSSPGTGLSEQYF
TRBV7-3	-	TRBD1	TRBJ1-6	TGTGCCAGCAGCTTACGACAGGGGCAGGATGTGAGGTATAATTCACCCCTCCACTTT	CASSLRQGQDVRYNSPLHF
TRBV4-1	once	-	TRBJ1-1	TGCGCCAGCAGCCCAAGAGATCACATAGGGGGGAACACTGAAGCTTTCTTT	CASSPRDHIGGNTEAFF
TRBV4-3	once	TRBD2	TRBJ2-1	TGCGCCAGCAGCCAACTACTAGCGGGGGGGCCGCACAATGAGCAGTTCTTC	CASSQLLAGGPHNEQFF
TRBV9	-	-	TRBJ1-2	TGTGCCAGCAGCGCGGCTCCTAGTCCTAACTATGGCTACACCTTC	CASSAAPSPNYGYTF
TRBV5-6	-	TRBD1	TRBJ2-3	TGTGCCAGCGATCAGGGGGCAGCAGATACGCAGTATTTT	CASDQGAADTQYF
TRBV2	once	-	TRBJ1-2	TGTGCCAGCAGTCAGGGGCCGCCTAACTATGGCTACACCTTC	CASSQGPPNYGYTF
TRBV7-8	-	-	TRBJ2-1	TGTGCCAGCAGCTTAGAATATCTTTCGGCGGATGAGCAGTTCTTC	CASSLEYLSADEQFF
TRBV6-2/TRBV6-3	-	-	TRBJ1-2	TGTGCCAGCAGTTGGGGCCTTCCGGACAAGGCTAACTATGGCTACACCTTC	CASSWGLPDKANYGYTF
TRBV3-1/TRBV3-2	-	TRBD1	TRBJ1-1	TGTGCCAGCAGCCCCCGGACAGGACCGAACACTGAAGCTTTCTTT	CASSPRTGPNTEAFF
TRBV5-4	-	TRBD2	TRBJ2-5	TGTGCCAGCAGCAGGGTGGGGGGGCAAGAGACCCAGTACTTC	CASSRVGGQETQYF
TRBV7-3	-	-	TRBJ2-7	TGTGCCAGCAGCTTAACGCACGGGGGTTCCTACGAGCAGTACTTC	CASSLTHGGSYEQYF
TRBV28	-	-	TRBJ2-7	TGTGCCAGCAGTACACCGGGCGAGCAGTACTTC	CASSTPGEQYF
TRBV20-1	-	-	TRBJ1-2	TGCAGTGCTAGTCAGGGTTCAGGGGCGCGAGGCTACACCTTC	CSASQGSGARGYTF
TRBV19	-	-	TRBJ1-1	TGTGCCAGTAGCCCCCTGGGGGGGAGCACTGAAGCTTTCTTT	CASSPLGGSTEAFF
TRBV14	-	TRBD2	TRBJ2-1	TGTGCCAGCGCACCGACTAGCGGAAACAATGAGCAGTTCTTC	CASAPTSGNNEQFF
TRBV6-5	-	TRBD1	TRBJ1-2	TGTGCCAGCAGATACAGGGGCTACTATGGCTACACCTTC	CASRYRGYYGYTF
TRBV6-5	few	TRBD1	TRBJ1-4	TGTGCCACGCGGGACAGCCCTTTTCAATCGGAAAAACTGTTTTTT	CATRDSPFQSEKLFF
TRBV6-5	-	-	TRBJ1-5	TGTGCCAGCAGCAGAGACACCTTTAGCAATCAGCCCCAGCATTTT	CASSRDTFSNQPQHF